The 8 T cell receptor beta chains listed next were all sequenced from one sample in a study of control samples from healthy donors and cancer patients. Repertoires were generated with immunoSEQ multiplex PCR, while TCRdb's copy carries only in-frame clones and drops some. This repertoire shows around 110,000 clones, roughly 91% found once; its top ten account for 2.3%. Sequences were obtained from blood. Receptors were obtained from a woman aged 70-85 years in good health.

CDR3 loop: CASSPTEAGQETQYF. In nucleotides, the CDR3 is TGTGCCAGCTCACCAACTGAAGCAGGCCAAGAGACCCAGTACTTC. This rearrangement joins TRBV18 to TRBJ2-5; the D is unclear. The germline gives CDR1 KGHSH, CDR2 LQKENI. V was clipped by 2 bases and J by 1 base, with 11 bases between them. The CDR3 extends over 15 amino acids.

The chain recombines TRBV19 with TRBJ1-5; 7 bases fit TRBD1. The CDR3 sequence is 15 residues long. Trimming cost V 5 bases and J 5 bases; bases outside gene matches: 9. Germline CDR1 and CDR2: LNHDA and SQIVND (reference sequence). For the CDR3, the DNA is TGTGCCAGTAGTGAGACAGGGACGGGGTATCAGCCCCAGCATTTT. Protein: CASSETGTGYQPQHF.

There are a few counts of this clone. V usage is TRBV19 and J usage is TRBJ1-2; a weak D match, TRBD1 (6 bases). Trimming stripped 5 bases from V and 4 bases from J, with 14 bases between. Germline assignment: CDR1 LNHDA and CDR2 SQIVND (reference sequence). This CDR3 has 14 residues. CDR3 amino acids: CASSPGVELYGYTF. The CDR3 DNA is TGTGCCAGTAGTCCAGGGGTGGAACTCTATGGCTACACCTTC.

The J gene is TRBJ2-5, the V gene TRBV4-1, with TRBD2 as a possible D gene (6 bases). CDR1 and CDR2 from the germline V gene are MGHRA and YSYEKL. This CDR3 has 17 amino acids. The V end was cut by 1 base, the J end by 4 bases, with 19 bases between. The CDR3 spells CASSQGLGTPVLETQYF. Written as DNA, the CDR3 is TGCGCCAGCAGCCAAGGACTCGGGACTCCCGTCCTAGAGACCCAGTACTTC.

V usage is TRBV4-1 and J usage is TRBJ1-2; 7 positions agree with TRBD1. J lost 3 bases, V lost 0 bases, and 16 bases had no gene match. There are 19 residues in the CDR3. In germline, CDR1 is MGHRA, CDR2 YSYEKL. CDR3 sequence reads: CASSQDPPEGANRYYGYTF. CDR3 bases: TGCGCCAGCAGCCAAGATCCCCCGGAGGGGGCTAATCGTTACTATGGCTACACCTTC.

This chain uses TRBV4-3 with TRBJ1-1; D is unclear. This CDR3 contains 14 residues. Germline values: CDR1 LGHNA, CDR2 YSLEER. V was pared by 0 bases and J by 0 bases, with 5 bases between. CDR3 sequence reads: CASSQDSVNTEAFF. In nucleotides, the CDR3 is TGCGCCAGCAGCCAAGATTCGGTGAACACTGAAGCTTTCTTT.

This clone was observed a few times. The chain employs TRBV18 and TRBJ2-1, with 9 positions matching TRBD1. V shed 6 bases and J 4 bases; nucleotides not matched to a gene: 7. Germline CDR1 is KGHSH and CDR2 is LQKENI. The CDR3 has 15 residues. This CDR3 is CASSPGTGLYNEQFF. The CDR3 region has the DNA TGTGCCAGCTCCCCCGGGACAGGGCTGTACAATGAGCAGTTCTTC.

This clone was seen a single time. This chain joins TRBV10-1 and TRBJ1-1; possibly TRBD1 for D (5 bases). Germline V gene sequence: CDR1 WNHNN, CDR2 SYGVQD (reference sequence). The CDR3 has 14 amino acids. V was cut by 3 bases and J by 1 base, with 9 bases left in between. The CDR3 sequence is CASSDRGRNTEAFF. The DNA of the CDR3 is TGCGCCAGCAGTGATCGGGGCAGGAACACTGAAGCTTTCTTT.